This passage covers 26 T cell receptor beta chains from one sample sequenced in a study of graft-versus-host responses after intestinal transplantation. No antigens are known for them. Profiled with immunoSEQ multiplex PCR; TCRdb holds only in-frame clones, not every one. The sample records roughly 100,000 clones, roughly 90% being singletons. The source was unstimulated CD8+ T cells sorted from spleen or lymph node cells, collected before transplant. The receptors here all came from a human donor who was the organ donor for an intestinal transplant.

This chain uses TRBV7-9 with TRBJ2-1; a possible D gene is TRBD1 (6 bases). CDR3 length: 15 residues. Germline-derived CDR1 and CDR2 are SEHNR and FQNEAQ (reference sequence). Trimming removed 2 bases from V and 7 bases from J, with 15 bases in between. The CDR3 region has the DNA TGTGCCAGCAGCTTATCGACAGGAGGTAGGAATGAGCAGTTCTTC. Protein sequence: CASSLSTGGRNEQFF.

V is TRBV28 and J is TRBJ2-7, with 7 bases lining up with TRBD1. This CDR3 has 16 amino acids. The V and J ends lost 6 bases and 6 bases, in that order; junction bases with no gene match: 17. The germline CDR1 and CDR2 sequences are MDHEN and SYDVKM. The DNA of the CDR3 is TGTGCCAGCAGAAGCCGGGACAGCTTTTTCTCCAGCGAGCAGTACTTC. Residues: CASRSRDSFFSSEQYF.

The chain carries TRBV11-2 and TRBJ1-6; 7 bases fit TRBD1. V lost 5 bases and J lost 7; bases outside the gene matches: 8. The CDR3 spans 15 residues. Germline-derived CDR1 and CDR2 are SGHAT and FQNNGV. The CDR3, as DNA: TGTGCCAGCAGCGCCAAGACAGGGTTGAATTCACCCCTCCACTTT. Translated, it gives CASSAKTGLNSPLHF.

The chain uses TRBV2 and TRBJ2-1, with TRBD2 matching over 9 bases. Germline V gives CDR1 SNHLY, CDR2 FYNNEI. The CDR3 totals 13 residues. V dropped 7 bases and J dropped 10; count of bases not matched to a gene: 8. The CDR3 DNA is TGTGCCAGCATTAGGACTAGCGCCACCGAGCAGTTCTTC. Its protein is CASIRTSATEQFF. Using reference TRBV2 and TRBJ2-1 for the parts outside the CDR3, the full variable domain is EPEVTQTPSHQVTQMGQEVILRCVPISNHLYFYWYRQILGQKVEFLVSFYNNEISEKSEIFDDQFSVERPDGSNFTLKIRSTKLEDSAMYFCASIRTSATEQFFGPGTRLTVL.

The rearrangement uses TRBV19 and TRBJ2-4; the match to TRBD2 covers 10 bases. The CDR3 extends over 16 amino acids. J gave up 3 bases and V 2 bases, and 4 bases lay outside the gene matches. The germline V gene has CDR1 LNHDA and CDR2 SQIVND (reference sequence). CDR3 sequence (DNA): TGTGCCAGTAGTATATACAGCGGGAGGGGCAAAAACATTCAGTACTTC. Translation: CASSIYSGRGKNIQYF.

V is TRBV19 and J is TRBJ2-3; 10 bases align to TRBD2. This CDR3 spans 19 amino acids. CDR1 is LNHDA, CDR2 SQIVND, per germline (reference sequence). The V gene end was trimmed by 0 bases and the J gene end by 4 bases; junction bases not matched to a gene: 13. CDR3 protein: CASSIDFYASGSLADTQYF. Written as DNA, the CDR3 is TGTGCCAGTAGTATAGATTTCTATGCTAGCGGGAGTTTGGCAGATACGCAGTATTTT. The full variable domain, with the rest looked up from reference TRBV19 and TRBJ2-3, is DGGITQSPKYLFRKEGQNVTLSCEQNLNHDAMYWYRQDPGQGLRLIYYSQIVNDFQKGDIAEGYSVSREKKESFPLTVTSAQKNPTAFYLCASSIDFYASGSLADTQYFGPGTRLTVL.

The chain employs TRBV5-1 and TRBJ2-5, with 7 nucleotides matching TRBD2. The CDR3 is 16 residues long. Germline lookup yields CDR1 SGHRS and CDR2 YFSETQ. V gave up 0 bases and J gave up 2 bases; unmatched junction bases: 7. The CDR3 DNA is TGCGCCAGCAGCTTGGGAAGCGGGGCCTCACAAGAGACCCAGTACTTC. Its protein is CASSLGSGASQETQYF.

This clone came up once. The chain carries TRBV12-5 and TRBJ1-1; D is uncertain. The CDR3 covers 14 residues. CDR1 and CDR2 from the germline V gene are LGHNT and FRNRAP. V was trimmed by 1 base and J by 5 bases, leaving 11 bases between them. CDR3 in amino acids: CASGLAPRRTEAFF. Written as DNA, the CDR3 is TGTGCTAGTGGTTTGGCCCCCCGGAGAACTGAAGCTTTCTTT.

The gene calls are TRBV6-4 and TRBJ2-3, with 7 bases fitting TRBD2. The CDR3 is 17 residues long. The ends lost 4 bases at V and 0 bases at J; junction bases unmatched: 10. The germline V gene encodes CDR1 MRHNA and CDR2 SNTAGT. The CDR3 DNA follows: TGTGCCAGCAGTGGAGAGCTAGCGGCAACTAGCACAGATACGCAGTATTTT. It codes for CASSGELAATSTDTQYF.

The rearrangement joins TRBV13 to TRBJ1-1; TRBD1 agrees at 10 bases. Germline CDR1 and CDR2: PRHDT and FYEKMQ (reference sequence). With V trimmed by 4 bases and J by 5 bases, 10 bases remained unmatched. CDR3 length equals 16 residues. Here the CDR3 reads CASSSESPGQGTEAFF. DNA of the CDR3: TGTGCCAGCAGCTCTGAGTCACCGGGACAGGGGACTGAAGCTTTCTTT. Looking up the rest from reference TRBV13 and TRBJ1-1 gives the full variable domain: AAGVIQSPRHLIKEKRETATLKCYPIPRHDTVYWYQQGPGQDPQFLISFYEKMQSDKGSIPDRFSAQQFSDYHSELNMSSLELGDSALYFCASSSESPGQGTEAFFGQGTRLTVV.

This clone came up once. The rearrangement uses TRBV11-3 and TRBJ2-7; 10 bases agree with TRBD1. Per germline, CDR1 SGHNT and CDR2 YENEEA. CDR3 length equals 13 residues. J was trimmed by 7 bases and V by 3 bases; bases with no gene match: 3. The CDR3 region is CASSFGQGGEQYF. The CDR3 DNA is TGTGCCAGCAGCTTCGGACAGGGGGGGGAGCAGTACTTC.

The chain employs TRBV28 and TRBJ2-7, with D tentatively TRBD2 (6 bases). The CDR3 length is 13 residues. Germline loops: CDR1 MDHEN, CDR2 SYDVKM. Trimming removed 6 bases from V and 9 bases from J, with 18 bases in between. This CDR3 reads CASSPVGGLGQYF. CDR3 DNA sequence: TGTGCCAGCAGCCCCGTGGGGGGTTTAGGGCAGTACTTC.

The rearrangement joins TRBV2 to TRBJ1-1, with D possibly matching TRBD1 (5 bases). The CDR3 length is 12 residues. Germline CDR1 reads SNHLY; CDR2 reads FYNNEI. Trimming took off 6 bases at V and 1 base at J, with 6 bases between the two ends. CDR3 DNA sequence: TGTGCCAGCAGAGACAGGAACACTGAAGCTTTCTTT. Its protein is CASRDRNTEAFF.

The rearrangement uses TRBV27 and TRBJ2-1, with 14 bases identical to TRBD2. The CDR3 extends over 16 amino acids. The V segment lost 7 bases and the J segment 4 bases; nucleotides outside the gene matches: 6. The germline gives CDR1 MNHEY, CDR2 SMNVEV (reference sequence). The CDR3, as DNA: TGTGCCAGCAACGAGGGGACTAGCGGGGGTTACAATGAGCAGTTCTTC. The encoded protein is CASNEGTSGGYNEQFF.

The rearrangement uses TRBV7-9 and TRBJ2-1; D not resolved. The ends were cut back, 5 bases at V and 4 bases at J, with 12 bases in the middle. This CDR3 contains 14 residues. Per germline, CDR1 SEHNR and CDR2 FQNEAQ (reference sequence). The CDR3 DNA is TGTGCCAGCAGCCAACTCTCGGTGTACAATGAGCAGTTCTTC. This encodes CASSQLSVYNEQFF.

This chain's CDR3 is CASSLGTGFSPLHF. CDR3 nucleotides: TGTGCCAGCAGCTTAGGGACAGGGTTTTCACCCCTCCACTTT. The chain employs TRBV7-9 and TRBJ1-6; TRBD1 matches 8 bases. Germline assignment: CDR1 SEHNR and CDR2 FQNEAQ (reference sequence). This CDR3 has 14 residues. V was clipped by 1 base and J by 9 bases; unmatched bases: 2. The full variable domain, with the rest looked up from reference TRBV7-9 and TRBJ1-6, is DTGVSQNPRHKITKRGQNVTFRCDPISEHNRLYWYRQTLGQGPEFLTYFQNEAQLEKSRLLSDRFSAERPKGSFSTLEIQRTEQGDSAMYLCASSLGTGFSPLHFGNGTRLTVT.

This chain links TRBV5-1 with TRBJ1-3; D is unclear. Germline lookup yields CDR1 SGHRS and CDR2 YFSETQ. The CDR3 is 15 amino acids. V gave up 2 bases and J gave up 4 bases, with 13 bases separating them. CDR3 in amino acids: CASSFSLRAGNTIYF. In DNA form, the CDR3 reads TGCGCCAGCAGCTTTAGTTTGAGGGCGGGAAACACCATATATTTT.

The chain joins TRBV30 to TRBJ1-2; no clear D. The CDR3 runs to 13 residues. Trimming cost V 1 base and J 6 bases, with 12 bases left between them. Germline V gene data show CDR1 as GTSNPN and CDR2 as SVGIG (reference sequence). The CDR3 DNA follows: TGTGCCTGGAGTGAGGGAGGAGTCGATGGCTACACCTTC. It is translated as CAWSEGGVDGYTF.

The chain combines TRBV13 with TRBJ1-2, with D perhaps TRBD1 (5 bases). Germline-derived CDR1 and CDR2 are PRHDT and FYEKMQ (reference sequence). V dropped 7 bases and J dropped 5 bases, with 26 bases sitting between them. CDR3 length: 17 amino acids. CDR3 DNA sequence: TGTGCCAGCATCGTCGGTTCCCAGGGCGCCCCCTTATATGGCTACACCTTC. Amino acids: CASIVGSQGAPLYGYTF.

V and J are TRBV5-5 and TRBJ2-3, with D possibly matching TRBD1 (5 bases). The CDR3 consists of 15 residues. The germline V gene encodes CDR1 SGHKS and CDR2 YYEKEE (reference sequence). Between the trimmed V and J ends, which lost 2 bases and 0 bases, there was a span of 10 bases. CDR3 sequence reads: CASSFIQGSTDTQYF. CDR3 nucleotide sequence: TGTGCCAGCAGCTTTATCCAGGGTAGCACAGATACGCAGTATTTT.

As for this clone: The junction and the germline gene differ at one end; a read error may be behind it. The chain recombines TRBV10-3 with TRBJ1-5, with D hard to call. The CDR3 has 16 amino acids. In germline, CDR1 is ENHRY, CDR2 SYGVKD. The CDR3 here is CAISESRVLHNRPQHF. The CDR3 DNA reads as TGTGCCATCAGTGAGTCTCGGGTTCTCCACAATCGGCCCCAGCATTTT.

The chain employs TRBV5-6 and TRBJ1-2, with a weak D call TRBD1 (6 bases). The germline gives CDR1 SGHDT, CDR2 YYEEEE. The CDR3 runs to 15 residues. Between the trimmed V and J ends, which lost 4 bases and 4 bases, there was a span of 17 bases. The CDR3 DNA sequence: TGTGCCAGCAGCCTAATCCGGGACACCTTCTATGGCTACACCTTC. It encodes CASSLIRDTFYGYTF.

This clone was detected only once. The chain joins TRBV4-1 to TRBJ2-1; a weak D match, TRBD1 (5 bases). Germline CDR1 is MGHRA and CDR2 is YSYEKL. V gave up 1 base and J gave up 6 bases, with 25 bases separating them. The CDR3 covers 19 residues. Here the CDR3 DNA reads TGCGCCAGCAGCCAAGGAGATCTTTTCAGGGAAATACGAGGCAATGAGCAGTTCTTC. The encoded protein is CASSQGDLFREIRGNEQFF.

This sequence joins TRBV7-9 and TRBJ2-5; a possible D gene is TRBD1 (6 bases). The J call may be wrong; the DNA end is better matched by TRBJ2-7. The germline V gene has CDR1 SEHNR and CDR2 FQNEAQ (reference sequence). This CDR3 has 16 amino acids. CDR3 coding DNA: TGTGCCAGCAGCTCACCGTCGACAGGAGGTACCTACGAGCAGTACTTC. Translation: CASSSPSTGGTYEQYF.

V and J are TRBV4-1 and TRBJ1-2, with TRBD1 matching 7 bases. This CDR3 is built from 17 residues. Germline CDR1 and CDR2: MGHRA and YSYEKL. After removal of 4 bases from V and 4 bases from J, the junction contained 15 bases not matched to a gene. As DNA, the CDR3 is TGCGCCAGCAGCCTACTTCACCTACAGGGGCTTGGCTATGGCTACACCTTC. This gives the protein CASSLLHLQGLGYGYTF.

The CDR3 DNA reads TGTGCCAGCAGCGTAGTTTCTCTCTTGGGCGGGGGGTTTTACAATGAGCAGTTCTTC. Translated: CASSVVSLLGGGFYNEQFF. This chain links TRBV9 with TRBJ2-1, with 8 nucleotides matching TRBD2. This CDR3 comprises 19 residues. J was trimmed by 4 bases and V by 0 bases; bases with no gene match: 15. Per the germline V gene, CDR1 is SGDLS and CDR2 is YYNGEE.